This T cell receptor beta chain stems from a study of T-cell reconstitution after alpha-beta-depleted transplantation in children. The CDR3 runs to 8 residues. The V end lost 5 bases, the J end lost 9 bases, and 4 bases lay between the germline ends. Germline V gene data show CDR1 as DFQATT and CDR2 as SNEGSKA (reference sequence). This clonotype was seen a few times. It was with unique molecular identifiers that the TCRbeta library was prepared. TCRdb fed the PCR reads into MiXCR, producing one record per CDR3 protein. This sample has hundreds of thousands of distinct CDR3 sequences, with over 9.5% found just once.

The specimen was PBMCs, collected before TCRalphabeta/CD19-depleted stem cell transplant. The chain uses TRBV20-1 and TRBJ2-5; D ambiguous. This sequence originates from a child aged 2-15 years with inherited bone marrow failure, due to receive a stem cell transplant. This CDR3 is CSAAPQYF. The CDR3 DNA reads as TGCAGTGCTGCCCCCCAGTACTTC.